This TCR beta chain stems from a study of blood T cell repertoires in COVID-19. Overall study context: Donors in the United States, Italy and Spain gave samples during acute or convalescent COVID-19. In each case, the material was cDNA or gDNA derived from T cells, B-cell-depleted T cells, or PBMCs.

Original processing methods: Reference gene primer amplification gave nucleated cell count estimates. Clones were sequenced by immunoSEQ multiplex PCR, and TCRdb holds only the in-frame ones, with some missing. V and J calls and clone size are given by that table; D and trimming were obtained from the DNA. The top ten clones hold about 3.9% of a sample with about 330,000 clones, 85% to 90% of them seen once. CDR3 length: 15 amino acids. Trimming removed 1 base from V and 3 bases from J; junction bases left unmatched: 5. CDR1 LGHNA and CDR2 YNFKEQ come from the germline V gene. Sample: peripheral blood. The chain carries TRBV4-2 and TRBJ1-1; 7 nucleotides align to TRBD1. The clonotype was recovered from a woman aged 45-60 years with active or convalescent COVID-19. The CDR3 nucleotides are TGTGCCAGCAGCCAAGCCCGACAGGGCTACACTGAAGCTTTCTTT. Translation gives CASSQARQGYTEAFF.